This T cell receptor beta chain is from a study of T cells expressing NK-cell markers. Study details: According to the study, TCR beta repertoires originated from sorted CD3+CD56+NKG2C+, CD3+CD56+NKG2C- and CD3+CD56-NKG2C+ T cells. HCMV seropositivity marked seven of the eight sequenced donors; one was seronegative. Study results and limitations: In a group of several donors, dominant NKG2C+ clonotypes represented about 1.0-7.0% of CD8+ T cells.

The CDR3 spans 15 residues. From germline, CDR1 is LNHDA and CDR2 SQIVND (reference sequence). Regarding this clonotype: The antigen remains undetermined.

5'RACE template switching built TCR beta cDNA with unique molecular identifiers. With the 5' RACE reads reprocessed, TCRdb shows one record per CDR3 protein and no DNA. The sample has about 190,000 distinct CDR3 sequences. V is TRBV19 and J is TRBJ2-1. Sequenced: blood T cells: a sorted CD56 or NKG2C T cell subset, CD4+ or CD8+ T cells, or bulk PBMC T cells (not recorded which). This TCR derives from a man aged 18 to 69 in good health. This CDR3 reads CASSIAHNSPNEQFF.